This T cell receptor (beta chain) was documented in a study of human T cells and chemical hapten exposure. On the study more broadly: Application of 0.01% DPC to the upper back was done by patch test, with a reading at 6 days.

Time point denoted: patch test 3, about 24 weeks after DPC sensitization. The treatment is: therapeutic diphenylcyclopropenone sensitization with weekly scalp DPC. J was trimmed by 0 bases and V by 6 bases; bases with no gene match: 8. Per germline, CDR1 MNHEY and CDR2 SVGAGI. The CDR3 is 16 amino acids. In TCRdb, the RACE reads were re-called with MiXCR into one record per CDR3 protein. The table includes 150,000 to 200,000 distinct CDR3 sequences, approximately 26% detected once. The chain uses TRBV6-5 and TRBJ2-1; 7 bases map to TRBD2. The material sequenced was whole blood, taken in connection with sensitization to the hapten diphenylcyclopropenone (DPC). This clonotype was sampled from a woman aged 40-49 years with alopecia areata. Some clones in this sample may be carry-over from other donors' samples. CDR3 nucleotide sequence: TGTGCCAGCAGCGATTTAAGCGGGACCTCCTACAATGAGCAGTTCTTC. This gives the protein CASSDLSGTSYNEQFF.